These 9 T cell receptor beta chains were sequenced from one sample in a study of T cells in localized non-small cell lung cancer. Some clones are missing from TCRdb's copy, which holds only in-frame ones; the method was immunoSEQ multiplex PCR. The data contain tens of thousands of clones, approximately 90% of them seen just once; the ten biggest clones take up more than 6%. The sequenced sample was peripheral blood, obtained before any cancer treatment. These receptors were collected from a woman between 18 and 50 years old with stage III lung adenocarcinoma.

The V call is TRBV6-1, the J call TRBJ2-7, with unresolved D. Germline V gives CDR1 MNHNS, CDR2 SASEGT. CDR3 size: 16 residues. Between the trimmed V and J ends, which lost 1 base and 0 bases, there was a span of 13 bases. The CDR3 here is CASSEDPENVSYEQYF. Written as DNA, the CDR3 is TGTGCCAGCAGTGAAGATCCGGAAAACGTCTCCTACGAGCAGTACTTC.

This chain links TRBV9 with TRBJ2-1, with D perhaps matching TRBD2 (6 bases). Trimming took 5 bases from V and 3 from J, leaving 18 bases between them. This CDR3 is built from 16 residues. Germline CDR1 reads SGDLS; CDR2 reads YYNGEE. The CDR3 bases are TGTGCCAGCAGTTCAGGAGGAGGGGTTGACTACAATGAGCAGTTCTTC. This codes for CASSSGGGVDYNEQFF.

The chain links TRBV30 to TRBJ1-5; D is perhaps TRBD1 (5 bases). Trimming cost V 0 bases and J 2 bases, with 8 bases left between them. CDR3 size: 14 residues. In germline, CDR1 is GTSNPN, CDR2 SVGIG (reference sequence). For the CDR3, the DNA is TGTGCCTGGAGTGTCGGGGGAGGCAATCAGCCCCAGCATTTT. Translated: CAWSVGGGNQPQHF.

The chain carries TRBV15 and TRBJ2-2, with TRBD1 matching over 7 bases. The CDR3 extends over 14 amino acids. The germline CDR1 and CDR2 sequences are LNHNV and YYDKDF (reference sequence). Unmatched junction bases numbered 5, after V lost 7 bases and J lost 3 bases. The CDR3 reads CATKGGDDTGELFF. The CDR3 DNA reads as TGTGCCACCAAAGGGGGCGACGACACCGGGGAGCTGTTTTTT.

The rearrangement joins TRBV6-1 to TRBJ2-6; D is uncertain. V lost 9 bases and J 0 bases, leaving 12 bases between the germline ends. Germline lookup yields CDR1 MNHNS and CDR2 SASEGT. This CDR3 region has 15 residues. DNA for the CDR3: TGTGCCAGTGGGCGAGCGCTCTCTGGGGCCAACGTCCTGACTTTC. Its protein product is CASGRALSGANVLTF.

The V and J genes are TRBV4-2 and TRBJ2-1; unclear D gene. The CDR3 is made up of 11 amino acids. V was trimmed by 3 bases and J by 5 bases, leaving 2 bases between them. The germline CDR1 and CDR2 sequences are LGHNA and YNFKEQ. The CDR3, as DNA: TGTGCCAGCAGCCACCACAATGAGCAGTTCTTC. Protein product: CASSHHNEQFF.

The V gene is TRBV7-3, the J gene TRBJ1-3; weak D call: TRBD1 (6 bases). The CDR3 has 19 amino acids. The V end was cut by 10 bases, the J end by 1 base, with 29 bases between. Germline-derived CDR1 and CDR2 are SGHTA and FQGTGA. Written as DNA, the CDR3 is TGTGCCATTACAGGGAGGTCTGGTGGGCCCGGTTTGTCTGGAAACACCATATATTTT. Its protein is CAITGRSGGPGLSGNTIYF.

The V and J genes are TRBV11-2 and TRBJ2-1; D might be TRBD2 (7 bases). Germline values: CDR1 SGHAT, CDR2 FQNNGV. V lost 2 bases and J lost 7, with 18 bases in between. The length of the CDR3 is 16 residues. The CDR3 region is CASSLRGGGAGNEQFF. CDR3 DNA sequence: TGTGCCAGCAGCTTAAGAGGGGGGGGTGCTGGGAATGAGCAGTTCTTC. Supplemented by reference TRBV11-2 and TRBJ2-1, the full variable domain reads EAGVAQSPRYKIIEKRQSVAFWCNPISGHATLYWYQQILGQGPKLLIQFQNNGVVDDSQLPKDRFSAERLKGVDSTLKIQPAKLEDSAVYLCASSLRGGGAGNEQFFGPGTRLTVL.

This rearrangement joins TRBV2 to TRBJ1-2, with D perhaps TRBD1 (5 bases). Germline V gives CDR1 SNHLY, CDR2 FYNNEI. The CDR3 totals 15 residues. Between the trimmed V and J ends, which lost 2 bases and 1 base, there was a span of 11 bases. Written as DNA, the CDR3 is TGTGCCAGCAGTGAATTATTGGGGGTTAACTATGGCTACACCTTC. Translating gives CASSELLGVNYGYTF.